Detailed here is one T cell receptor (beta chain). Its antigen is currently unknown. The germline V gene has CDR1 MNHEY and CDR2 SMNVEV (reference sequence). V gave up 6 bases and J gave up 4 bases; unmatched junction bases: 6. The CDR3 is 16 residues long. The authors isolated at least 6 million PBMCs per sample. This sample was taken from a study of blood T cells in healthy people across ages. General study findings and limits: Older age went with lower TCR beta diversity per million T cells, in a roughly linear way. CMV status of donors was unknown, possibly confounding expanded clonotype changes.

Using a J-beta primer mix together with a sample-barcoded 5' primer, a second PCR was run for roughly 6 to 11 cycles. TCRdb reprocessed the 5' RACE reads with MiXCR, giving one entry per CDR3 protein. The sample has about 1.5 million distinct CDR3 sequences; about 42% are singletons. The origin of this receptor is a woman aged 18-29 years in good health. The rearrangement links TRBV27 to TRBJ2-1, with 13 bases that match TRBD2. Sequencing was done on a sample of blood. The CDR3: CASSYGTSGAYNEQFF. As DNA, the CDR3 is TGTGCCAGCAGCTATGGGACTAGCGGGGCTTACAATGAGCAGTTCTTC.